This T cell receptor beta chain originates from a study of blood T cell repertoires in COVID-19. The CDR3 runs 15 residues. The V end lost 1 base, the J end lost 3 bases, and 10 bases lay between the germline ends. Germline CDR1 and CDR2: KGHSH and LQKENI. Authors' analysis steps: Amplified reference gene primers provided the basis for estimating nucleated cell counts. Only in-frame clones appear in the TCRdb table, and some are missing; sequencing was by immunoSEQ multiplex PCR. D and trimming were read from the DNA, whereas the V and J calls and clone size are those reported in that table. This table holds 240,000 or so clones, approximately 88% found once.

The sequence was obtained from a young woman with acute or convalescent COVID-19. Sequencing was done on a sample of peripheral blood. The rearrangement uses TRBV18 and TRBJ2-1, with a weak D call TRBD1 (6 bases). The CDR3 region is CASSPLGTHYNEQFF. The CDR3 coding sequence is TGTGCCAGCTCACCACTGGGGACACACTACAATGAGCAGTTCTTC.